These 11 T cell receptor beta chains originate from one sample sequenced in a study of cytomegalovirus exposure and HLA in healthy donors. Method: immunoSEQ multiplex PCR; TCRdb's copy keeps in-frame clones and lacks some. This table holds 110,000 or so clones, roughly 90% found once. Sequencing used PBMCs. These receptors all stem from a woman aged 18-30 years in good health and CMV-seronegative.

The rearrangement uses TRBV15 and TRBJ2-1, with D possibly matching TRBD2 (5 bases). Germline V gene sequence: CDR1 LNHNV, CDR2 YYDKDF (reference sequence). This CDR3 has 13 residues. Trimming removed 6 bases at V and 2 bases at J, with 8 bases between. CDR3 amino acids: CATSSGTYNEQFF. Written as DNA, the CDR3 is TGTGCCACCAGTTCGGGGACCTACAATGAGCAGTTCTTC.

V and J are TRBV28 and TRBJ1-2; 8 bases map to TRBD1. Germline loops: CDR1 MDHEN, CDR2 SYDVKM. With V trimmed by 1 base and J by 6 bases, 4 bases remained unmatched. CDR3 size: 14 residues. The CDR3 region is CASSLLAGGNGYTF. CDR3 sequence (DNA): TGTGCCAGCAGTTTATTGGCAGGGGGCAATGGCTACACCTTC.

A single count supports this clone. The CDR3 here is CASSQELGVNYGYTF. The DNA of the CDR3 is TGCGCCAGCAGCCAAGAGTTGGGCGTTAACTATGGCTACACCTTC. The chain uses TRBV4-3 and TRBJ1-2; D call uncertain. The CDR3 has 15 amino acids. V lost 0 bases and J 1 base, leaving 9 bases between the germline ends. In germline, CDR1 is LGHNA, CDR2 YSLEER.

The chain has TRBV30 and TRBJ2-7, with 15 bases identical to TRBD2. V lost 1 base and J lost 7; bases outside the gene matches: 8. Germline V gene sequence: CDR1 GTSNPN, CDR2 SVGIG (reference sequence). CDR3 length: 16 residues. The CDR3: CAWSAMRTSGGGEQYF. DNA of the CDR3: TGTGCCTGGAGTGCCATGCGGACTAGCGGGGGGGGTGAGCAGTACTTC.

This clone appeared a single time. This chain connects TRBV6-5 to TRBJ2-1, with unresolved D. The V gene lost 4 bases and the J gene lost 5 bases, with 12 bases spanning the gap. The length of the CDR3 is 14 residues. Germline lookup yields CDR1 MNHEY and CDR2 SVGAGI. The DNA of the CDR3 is TGTGCCAGCAGTTTTGACAATCGGAACAATGAGCAGTTCTTC. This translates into CASSFDNRNNEQFF.

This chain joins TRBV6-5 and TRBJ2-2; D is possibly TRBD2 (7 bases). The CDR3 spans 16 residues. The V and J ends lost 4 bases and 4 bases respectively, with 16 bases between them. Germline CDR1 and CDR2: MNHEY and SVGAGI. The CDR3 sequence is CASSSRDGGRTGELFF. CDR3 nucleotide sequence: TGTGCCAGCAGTTCTCGAGACGGGGGGCGCACCGGGGAGCTGTTTTTT.

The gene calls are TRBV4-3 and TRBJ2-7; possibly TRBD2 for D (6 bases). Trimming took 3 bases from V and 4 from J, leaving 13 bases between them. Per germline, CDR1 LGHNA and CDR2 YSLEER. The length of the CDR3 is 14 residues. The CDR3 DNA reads TGCGCCAGCAGCCACGGCAGGGAGGCTTACGAGCAGTACTTC. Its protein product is CASSHGREAYEQYF.

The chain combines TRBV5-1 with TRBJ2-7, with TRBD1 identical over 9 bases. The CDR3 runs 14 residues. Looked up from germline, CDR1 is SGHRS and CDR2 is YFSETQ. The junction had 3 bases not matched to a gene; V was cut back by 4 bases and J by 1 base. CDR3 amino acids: CASSAGTGSYEQYF. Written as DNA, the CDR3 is TGCGCCAGCAGCGCCGGGACAGGGTCCTACGAGCAGTACTTC. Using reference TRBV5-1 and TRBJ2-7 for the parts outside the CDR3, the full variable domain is KAGVTQTPRYLIKTRGQQVTLSCSPISGHRSVSWYQQTPGQGLQFLFEYFSETQRNKGNFPGRFSGRQFSNSRSEMNVSTLELGDSALYLCASSAGTGSYEQYFGPGTRLTVT.

The CDR3 loop reads CASSRTLNTEAFF. In DNA form, the CDR3 reads TGTGCCAGCAGCCGGACACTGAACACTGAAGCTTTCTTT. The chain recombines TRBV7-3 with TRBJ1-1; tentatively, D is TRBD1 (5 bases). Trimming left V 5 bases short and J 0 bases short, with 7 bases between. This CDR3 comprises 13 residues. CDR1 is SGHTA, CDR2 FQGTGA, per germline. Looking up the rest from reference TRBV7-3 and TRBJ1-1 gives the full variable domain: GAGVSQTPSNKVTEKGKYVELRCDPISGHTALYWYRQSLGQGPEFLIYFQGTGAADDSGLPNDRFFAVRPEGSVSTLKIQRTERGDSAVYLCASSRTLNTEAFFGQGTRLTVV.

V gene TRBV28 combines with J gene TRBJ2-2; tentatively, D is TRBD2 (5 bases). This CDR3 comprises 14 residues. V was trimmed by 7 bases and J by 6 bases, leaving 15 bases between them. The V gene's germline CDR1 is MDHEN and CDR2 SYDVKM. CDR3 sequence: CASNAGWVPGELFF. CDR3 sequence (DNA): TGTGCCAGCAACGCGGGTTGGGTCCCCGGGGAGCTGTTTTTT.

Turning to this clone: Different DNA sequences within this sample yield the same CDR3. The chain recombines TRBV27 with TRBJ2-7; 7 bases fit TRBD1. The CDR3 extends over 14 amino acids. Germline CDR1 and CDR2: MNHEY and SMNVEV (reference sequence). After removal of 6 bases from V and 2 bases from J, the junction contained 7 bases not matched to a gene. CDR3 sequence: CASRYRGPTYEQYF. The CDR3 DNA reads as TGTGCCAGCAGGTACAGGGGACCAACCTACGAGCAGTACTTC.